The entry that follows covers one T cell receptor beta chain sequence. The antigen is not known. As for time point: persistent/refractory GD, antithyroid drugs over 5 years with positive TRAb. The authors made the TCR library using RNA they extracted from PBMCs. The data are from a study of regulatory T cells in long-lasting Graves disease. For TCR beta, libraries came from iRepertoire HTBI primers and Arm-PCR of CDR3 regions. TCRdb itself ran the multiplex PCR reads through MiXCR, one entry per CDR3 protein. The sample comprises roughly 400,000 distinct CDR3 sequences, more than 20% of which are singletons, and less than 25% rests with the top ten. With 3 bases removed from V and 0 bases from J, the gap between germline ends came to 11 bases. Looked up from germline, CDR1 is LGHNT and CDR2 is FRNRAP. The CDR3 extends over 15 amino acids. The study's findings and limits: Persistent disease favored TRBV28, TRBJ1-2 and TRBJ2-5. Relative to new patients (approximately 960), persistent patients exhibited greater sharing of public clonotypes (about 2,700).

The sequence came from a female donor with Graves disease. Source: peripheral blood mononuclear cells (PBMCs), taken when the disease was refractory, from a patient treated with antithyroid drugs. This sequence joins TRBV12-5 and TRBJ2-5; a possible D gene is TRBD2 (6 bases). CDR3 nucleotides: TGTGCTAGTGGTTTTACAGGAGGGTACCAAGAGACCCAGTACTTC. Amino acids: CASGFTGGYQETQYF.